This is a list of T cell receptor beta chains from one sample in a study of control samples from healthy donors and cancer patients. Libraries were prepared by immunoSEQ multiplex PCR; TCRdb keeps only in-frame clonotypes and omits some of them. The table lists 150,000 to 200,000 clones, 90% to 95% of them singletons. Sequences were obtained from blood. Receptor source: a man younger than 45 in good health. Both conserved end residues are trimmed from each CDR3. Part of the rows lack a size; the others show once, few, many or a class for expanded clones.

J: TRBJ1-1
V: TRBV7-9
size: -
CDR3: ASSQPGIEAF

J: TRBJ1-1
V: TRBV10-3
size: -
CDR3: AISARGSNTEAF

J: TRBJ1-1
V: TRBV6-1
size: -
CDR3: ASSDRVATF

J: TRBJ2-7
V: TRBV9
size: -
CDR3: ASSPIAGGPYEQY

J: TRBJ1-5
V: TRBV19
size: -
CDR3: ASGSTGPEPQH

J: TRBJ2-7
V: TRBV25-1
size: -
CDR3: ASSDTGGAAYEQY

J: TRBJ1-5
V: TRBV2
size: -
CDR3: ASSSWGNQPQH

J: TRBJ1-2
V: TRBV21-1
size: -
CDR3: ASSKYRDRGSGGYT

J: TRBJ1-2
V: TRBV4-1
size: -
CDR3: ASSLAGKTLVGYT

J: TRBJ1-2
V: TRBV19
size: -
CDR3: ASSISGTGNYGYT

J: TRBJ2-1
V: TRBV30
size: once
CDR3: AWNVALSYNEQF

J: TRBJ2-3
V: TRBV4-2
size: once
CDR3: ASSQDLGRSTDTQY

J: TRBJ2-1
V: TRBV9
size: -
CDR3: ASSEGTSGGANEQF

J: TRBJ2-7
V: TRBV7-9
size: -
CDR3: ASSLGTASHEQY

J: TRBJ2-1
V: TRBV3-1/TRBV3-2
size: -
CDR3: ASSLLAGGGDEQF

J: TRBJ1-1
V: TRBV29-1
size: few
CDR3: SVEGHQNTEAF

J: TRBJ2-4
V: TRBV7-9
size: -
CDR3: ASSLTADIQY

J: TRBJ1-4
V: TRBV4-1
size: once
CDR3: ASSQGAELF

J: TRBJ1-1
V: TRBV7-3
size: -
CDR3: ASSFGGLGNTEAF

J: TRBJ2-1
V: TRBV5-1
size: once
CDR3: ASYSGRTGYNEQF

J: TRBJ2-1
V: TRBV27
size: -
CDR3: ASSNPPTRYNEQF

J: TRBJ2-5
V: TRBV5-1
size: -
CDR3: ASSQGAGQETQY

J: TRBJ1-4
V: TRBV5-6
size: once
CDR3: ASSFGGTTNEKLF

J: TRBJ1-4
V: TRBV30
size: -
CDR3: AWSRSNEKLF

J: TRBJ2-2
V: TRBV19
size: -
CDR3: ASSISGGGTGELF

J: TRBJ2-1
V: TRBV9
size: -
CDR3: ASSVEGANNEQF

J: TRBJ2-7
V: TRBV30
size: -
CDR3: AWSPPGGGIGEQY

J: TRBJ1-2
V: TRBV5-8
size: -
CDR3: ASSLASAGYT

J: TRBJ2-3
V: TRBV28
size: -
CDR3: ASSPRGADTQY

J: TRBJ2-6
V: TRBV29-1
size: -
CDR3: SVSAFGSSGANVLT

J: TRBJ1-6
V: TRBV5-5
size: -
CDR3: ASSTGTGSMGNSPLH

J: TRBJ2-5
V: TRBV9
size: -
CDR3: ASSVAIQETQY

J: TRBJ2-3
V: TRBV6-2/TRBV6-3
size: -
CDR3: ASSYPIWGTDTQY

J: TRBJ2-6
V: TRBV7-2
size: once
CDR3: ASSFRGATGANVLT

J: TRBJ2-2
V: TRBV2
size: -
CDR3: ASSTTGTGTTGELF

J: TRBJ2-5
V: TRBV7-2
size: -
CDR3: ASSLGGRVETQY

J: TRBJ1-5
V: TRBV11-2
size: -
CDR3: ASSPRAGKHSNQPQH

J: TRBJ2-5
V: TRBV7-2
size: once
CDR3: ASSLPLGTGGETQY

J: TRBJ2-2
V: TRBV7-9
size: -
CDR3: ASSLSVIKTGNTGELF

J: TRBJ1-2
V: TRBV2
size: -
CDR3: ASITNREWSGYT

J: TRBJ2-7
V: TRBV27
size: once
CDR3: ASRGGYSYEQY

J: TRBJ1-6
V: TRBV13
size: -
CDR3: ASSPDRAPNSPLH

J: TRBJ1-1
V: TRBV5-6
size: -
CDR3: ASRSYGAVAEAF

J: TRBJ1-3
V: TRBV3-1/TRBV3-2
size: once
CDR3: ASSQGSLGNTIY

J: TRBJ1-2
V: TRBV19
size: -
CDR3: ASRAQDRKGGYGYT